This TCR beta chain was retrieved from a study of T cell clones after liver transplantation. The germline V gene encodes CDR1 SNHLY and CDR2 FYNNEI. Trimming removed 6 bases from V and 5 bases from J; junction bases left unmatched: 3. This CDR3 has 13 amino acids. Study-wide findings and caveats: Graft donor-reactive T cells may have migrated into the graft rather than being deleted.

This table comes from immunoSEQ multiplex PCR, and its TCRdb copy is limited to in-frame clones, with some not included. The table shows about 120,000 clones, with about nine tenths occurring only once. About this clone: Its cognate antigen is unknown.

The sequence derives from a human patient who received a liver transplant. Some T cells may be supplied by the graft donor. The rearrangement joins TRBV2 to TRBJ2-1; the match to TRBD2 covers 8 bases. Material: CD4+ T cells from blood, obtained 12 months after liver transplant. The CDR3 here is CASRERENNEQFF. CDR3 DNA sequence: TGTGCCAGCAGGGAGCGGGAGAACAATGAGCAGTTCTTC.